This T cell receptor beta chain was documented in a study of T-cell memory formation after mild COVID-19. Broader study findings: Mainly CM and EM harbored the contracting CD4+ clones; mainly EMRA harbored the CD8+ ones. Pre-infection memory harbored some responding clones, suggesting cross-reactive memory joined.

CDR1 is SEHNR and CDR2 is FQNEAQ in the germline V gene (reference sequence). V was trimmed by 3 bases and J by 6 bases, leaving 9 bases between them. The CDR3 runs 12 residues. TCRdb re-analysed the 5' RACE reads in MiXCR, keeping a single row per CDR3 protein. The table includes 150,000 to 200,000 distinct CDR3 sequences, about a fifth detected once. This clonotype was seen more than once but under ten times. Its antigen remains unidentified. The chain employs TRBV7-9 and TRBJ2-7, with D unclear. The sequencing input was PBMCs or a T cell subset sorted from them (not recorded which). This receptor was obtained from an adult woman who had mild COVID-19 (a few samples of this study predate the infection). Cell type and time point are not known. The CDR3 coding sequence is TGTGCCAGCAGCTTCGCCGTGTCCGAGCAGTACTTC. It codes for CASSFAVSEQYF.